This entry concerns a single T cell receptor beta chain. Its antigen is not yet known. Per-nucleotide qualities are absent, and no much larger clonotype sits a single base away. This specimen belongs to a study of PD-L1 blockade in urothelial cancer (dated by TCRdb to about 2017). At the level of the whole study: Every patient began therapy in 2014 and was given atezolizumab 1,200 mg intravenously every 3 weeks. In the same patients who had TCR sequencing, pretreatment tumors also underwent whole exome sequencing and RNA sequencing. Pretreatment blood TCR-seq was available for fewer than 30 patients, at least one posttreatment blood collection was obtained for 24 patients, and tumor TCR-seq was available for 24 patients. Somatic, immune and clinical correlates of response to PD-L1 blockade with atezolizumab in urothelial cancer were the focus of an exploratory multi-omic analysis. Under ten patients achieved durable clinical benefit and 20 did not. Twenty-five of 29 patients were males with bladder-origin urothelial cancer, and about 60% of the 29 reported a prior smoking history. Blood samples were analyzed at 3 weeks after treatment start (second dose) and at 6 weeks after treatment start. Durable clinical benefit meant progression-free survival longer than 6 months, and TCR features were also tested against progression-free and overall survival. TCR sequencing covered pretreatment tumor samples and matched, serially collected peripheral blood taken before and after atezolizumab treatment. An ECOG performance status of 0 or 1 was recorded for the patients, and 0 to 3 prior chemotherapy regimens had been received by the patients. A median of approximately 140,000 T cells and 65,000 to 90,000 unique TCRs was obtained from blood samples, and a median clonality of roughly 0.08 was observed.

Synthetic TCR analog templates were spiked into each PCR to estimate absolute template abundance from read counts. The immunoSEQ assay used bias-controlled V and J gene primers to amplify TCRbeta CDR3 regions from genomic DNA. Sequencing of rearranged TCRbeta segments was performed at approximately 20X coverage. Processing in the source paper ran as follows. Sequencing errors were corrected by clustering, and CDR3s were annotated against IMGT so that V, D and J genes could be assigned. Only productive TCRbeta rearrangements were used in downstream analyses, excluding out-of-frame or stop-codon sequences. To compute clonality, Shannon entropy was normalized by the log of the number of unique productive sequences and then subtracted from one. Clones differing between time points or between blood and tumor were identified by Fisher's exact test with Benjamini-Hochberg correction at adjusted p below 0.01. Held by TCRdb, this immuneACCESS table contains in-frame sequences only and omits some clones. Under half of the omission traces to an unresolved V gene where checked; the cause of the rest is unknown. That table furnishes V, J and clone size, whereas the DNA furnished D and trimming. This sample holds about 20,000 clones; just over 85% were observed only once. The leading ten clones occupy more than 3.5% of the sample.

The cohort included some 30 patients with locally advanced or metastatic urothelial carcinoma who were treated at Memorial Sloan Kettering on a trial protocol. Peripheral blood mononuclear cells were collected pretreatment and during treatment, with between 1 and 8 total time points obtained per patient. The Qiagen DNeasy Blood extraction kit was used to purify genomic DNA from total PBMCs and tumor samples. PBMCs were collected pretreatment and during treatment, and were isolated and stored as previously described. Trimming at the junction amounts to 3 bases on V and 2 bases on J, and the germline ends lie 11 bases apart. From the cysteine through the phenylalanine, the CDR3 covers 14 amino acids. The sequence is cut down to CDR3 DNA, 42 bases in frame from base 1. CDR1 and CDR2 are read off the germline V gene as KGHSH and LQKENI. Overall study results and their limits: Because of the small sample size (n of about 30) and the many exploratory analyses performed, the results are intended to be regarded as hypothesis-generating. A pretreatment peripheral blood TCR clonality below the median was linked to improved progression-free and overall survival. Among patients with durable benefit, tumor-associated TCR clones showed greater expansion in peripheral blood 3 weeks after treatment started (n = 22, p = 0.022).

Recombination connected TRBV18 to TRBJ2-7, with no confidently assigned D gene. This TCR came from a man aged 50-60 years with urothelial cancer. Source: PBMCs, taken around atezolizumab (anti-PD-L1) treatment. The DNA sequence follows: TGTGCCAGCTCACCGACCGCGGTCGCCTACGAGCAGTACTTC. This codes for CASSPTAVAYEQYF.